These T cell receptor beta chains were read from a single sample in a study of memory CD4+ T cells and cytomegalovirus serostatus. Data came from immunoSEQ multiplex PCR; TCRdb stores just in-frame clones and leaves some out. The sample consists of tens of thousands of clones, around 74% of them appearing once. Sequenced input: memory CD4+ T cells from blood. The source of these receptors is an adult in good health and CMV-seronegative. Some clones in this sample may be carry-over from other donors' samples. Each CDR3 is given with its conserved first and last residue. The D gene is left open where the match is weak. Size tells how often a clone was seen (once, few, many) or the class of an expanded clone, and some rows leave it out.

d_call: TRBD2; j_call: TRBJ2-5; cdr3_length: 15; v_call: TRBV5-6; clone_size: -; cdr3_aa: CASSLVGGGTETQYF; cdr3_nt: TGTGCCAGCAGCTTGGTCGGGGGGGGAACGGAGACCCAGTACTTC
d_call: -; j_call: TRBJ1-1; cdr3_length: 13; v_call: TRBV9; clone_size: -; cdr3_aa: CASSVGGRTEAFF; cdr3_nt: TGTGCCAGCAGCGTAGGTGGGCGCACTGAAGCTTTCTTT
d_call: -; j_call: TRBJ1-6; cdr3_length: 16; v_call: TRBV27; clone_size: -; cdr3_aa: CASSLGILGTNSPLHF; cdr3_nt: TGTGCCAGCAGTTTGGGTATTCTAGGGACTAATTCACCCCTCCACTTT
d_call: -; j_call: TRBJ1-5; cdr3_length: 13; v_call: TRBV4-2; clone_size: -; cdr3_aa: CASSSDRGQPQHF; cdr3_nt: TGTGCCAGCAGCTCAGATCGGGGGCAGCCCCAGCATTTT
d_call: TRBD2; j_call: TRBJ2-3; cdr3_length: 15; v_call: TRBV7-9; clone_size: -; cdr3_aa: CASSLGLAGRDTQYF; cdr3_nt: TGTGCCAGCAGCTTAGGGCTAGCGGGGAGAGATACGCAGTATTTT
d_call: TRBD1; j_call: TRBJ2-7; cdr3_length: 14; v_call: TRBV19; clone_size: once; cdr3_aa: CASSRGQGAFEQYF; cdr3_nt: TGTGCCAGTAGCCGAGGACAGGGGGCGTTTGAGCAGTACTTC
d_call: TRBD1; j_call: TRBJ2-3; cdr3_length: 16; v_call: TRBV4-3; clone_size: -; cdr3_aa: CASSPGFGTVPDTQYF; cdr3_nt: TGCGCCAGCAGCCCGGGGTTTGGGACAGTCCCAGATACGCAGTATTTT
d_call: TRBD1; j_call: TRBJ1-2; cdr3_length: 13; v_call: TRBV18; clone_size: -; cdr3_aa: CASSAGTGDGYTF; cdr3_nt: TGTGCCAGCTCAGCGGGGACAGGGGATGGCTACACCTTC
d_call: -; j_call: TRBJ1-2; cdr3_length: 11; v_call: TRBV20-1; clone_size: -; cdr3_aa: CSASQEPGYTF; cdr3_nt: TGCAGTGCTAGTCAGGAACCTGGCTACACCTTC
d_call: -; j_call: TRBJ2-3; cdr3_length: 18; v_call: TRBV30; clone_size: -; cdr3_aa: CAWSVNIVLRGTTDTQYF; cdr3_nt: TGTGCCTGGAGTGTAAATATAGTTCTTCGGGGGACGACAGATACGCAGTATTTT
d_call: TRBD1; j_call: TRBJ1-2; cdr3_length: 13; v_call: TRBV9; clone_size: -; cdr3_aa: CASSVPDREGYTF; cdr3_nt: TGTGCCAGCAGCGTACCCGACAGGGAAGGCTACACCTTC
d_call: -; j_call: TRBJ1-6; cdr3_length: 14; v_call: TRBV19; clone_size: -; cdr3_aa: CASSNTGNNSPLHF; cdr3_nt: TGTGCCAGTAGCAATACAGGAAATAATTCACCCCTCCACTTT
d_call: TRBD2; j_call: TRBJ2-1; cdr3_length: 15; v_call: TRBV2; clone_size: -; cdr3_aa: CASLFGLARDSEQFF; cdr3_nt: TGTGCCAGCCTTTTCGGACTAGCGAGGGATAGTGAGCAGTTCTTC
d_call: -; j_call: TRBJ1-2; cdr3_length: 16; v_call: TRBV10-3; clone_size: -; cdr3_aa: CAISELGPLNSYGYTF; cdr3_nt: TGTGCCATCAGTGAGTTGGGACCCCTTAATTCTTATGGCTACACCTTC